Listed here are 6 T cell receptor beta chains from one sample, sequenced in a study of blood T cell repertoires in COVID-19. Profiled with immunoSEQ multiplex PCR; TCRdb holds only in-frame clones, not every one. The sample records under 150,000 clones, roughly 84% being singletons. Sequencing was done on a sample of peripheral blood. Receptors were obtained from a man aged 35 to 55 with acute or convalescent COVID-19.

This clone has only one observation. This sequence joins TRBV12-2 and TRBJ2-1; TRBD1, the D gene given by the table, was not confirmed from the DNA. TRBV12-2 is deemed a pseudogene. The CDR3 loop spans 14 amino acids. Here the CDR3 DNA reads TGTGCAAGTCGCACGGGGACAGGCCACAATGAGCAGTTCTTC. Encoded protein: CASRTGTGHNEQFF.

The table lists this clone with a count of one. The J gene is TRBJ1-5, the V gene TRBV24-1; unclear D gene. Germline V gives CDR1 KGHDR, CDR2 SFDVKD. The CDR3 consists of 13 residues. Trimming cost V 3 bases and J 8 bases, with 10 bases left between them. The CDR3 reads CATSDDEGEPQHF. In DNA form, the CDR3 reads TGTGCCACCAGTGATGATGAGGGAGAGCCCCAGCATTTT.

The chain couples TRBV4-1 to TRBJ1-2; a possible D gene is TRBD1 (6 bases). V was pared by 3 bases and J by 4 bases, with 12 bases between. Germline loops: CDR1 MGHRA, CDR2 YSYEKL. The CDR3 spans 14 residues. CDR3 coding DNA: TGCGCCAGCAGCCAGGTAACAGGGTTCTATGGCTACACCTTC. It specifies CASSQVTGFYGYTF.

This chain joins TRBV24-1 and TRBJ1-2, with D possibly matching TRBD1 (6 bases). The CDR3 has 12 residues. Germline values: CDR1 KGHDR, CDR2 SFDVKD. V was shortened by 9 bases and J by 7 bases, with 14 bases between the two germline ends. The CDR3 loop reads CATWVTGIGYTF. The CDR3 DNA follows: TGTGCCACCTGGGTAACAGGGATTGGCTACACCTTC.

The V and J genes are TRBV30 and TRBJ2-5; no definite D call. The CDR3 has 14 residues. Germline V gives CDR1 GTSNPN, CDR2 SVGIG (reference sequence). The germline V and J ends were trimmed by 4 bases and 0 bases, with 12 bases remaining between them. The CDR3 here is CAWKPAMYQETQYF. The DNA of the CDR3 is TGTGCCTGGAAGCCCGCCATGTACCAAGAGACCCAGTACTTC.

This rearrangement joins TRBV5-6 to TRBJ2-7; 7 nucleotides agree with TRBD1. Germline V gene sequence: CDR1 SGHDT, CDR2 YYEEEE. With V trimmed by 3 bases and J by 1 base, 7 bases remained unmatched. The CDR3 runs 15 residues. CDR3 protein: CASSSLQGFSYEQYF. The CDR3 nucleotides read TGTGCCAGCAGCTCGTTACAGGGGTTTTCCTACGAGCAGTACTTC.